A single sample is the source of the 14 T cell receptor beta chains below, sequenced in a study of T cells in Graves' hyperthyroidism and ophthalmopathy. TCR beta CDR3 regions were amplified from RNA transcripts. Initially, a first-round RT-PCR of the TCR CDR3 employed the HTBI primer set. TCRdb re-derived calls from the multiplex PCR reads in MiXCR, one entry per CDR3 protein. The repertoire holds 600,000 to 800,000 distinct CDR3 sequences, with about a third as singletons. Sequencing was done on a sample of blood. These receptors were taken from a woman between 40 and 50 years old with Graves' hyperthyroidism.

V usage is TRBV20-1 and J usage is TRBJ1-4; 7 nucleotides line up with TRBD1. Trimming cost V 2 bases and J 8 bases; bases outside gene matches: 8. The CDR3 runs to 14 residues. Germline V lookup: CDR1 DFQATT, CDR2 SNEGSKA (reference sequence). DNA for the CDR3: TGCAGTGCTAGATCTACAGGGGATCGGGAAAAACTGTTTTTT. Translated, it gives CSARSTGDREKLFF.

The J gene is TRBJ2-2, the V gene TRBV15; no reliable D call. V was clipped by 0 bases and J by 4 bases, with 15 bases between them. Germline values: CDR1 LNHNV, CDR2 YYDKDF (reference sequence). The CDR3 length is 17 residues. The CDR3 region has the DNA TGTGCCACCAGCAGAGATTTAGTTGGCTCCTTCACCGGGGAGCTGTTTTTT. Residues: CATSRDLVGSFTGELFF.

CDR3 DNA sequence: TGCAGTGCCAGGACAGGGGGCGCGCAGACCCAGTACTTC. Translated: CSARTGGAQTQYF. The rearrangement joins TRBV20-1 to TRBJ2-5; 11 positions agree with TRBD1. V was clipped by 6 bases and J by 6 bases; unmatched bases: 6. The CDR3 runs 13 residues. CDR1 is DFQATT and CDR2 is SNEGSKA in the germline V gene (reference sequence).

This clonotype was observed many times. The rearrangement joins TRBV7-9 to TRBJ1-2, with a weak D call TRBD1 (6 bases). The CDR3 spans 14 residues. Trimming pared 4 bases from V and 6 bases from J, leaving 15 bases between. CDR1 and CDR2 (germline): SEHNR, FQNEAQ (reference sequence). The CDR3 is CASSYFTGSHGYTF. In nucleotides, the CDR3 is TGTGCCAGCAGCTATTTTACAGGGTCACATGGCTACACCTTC.

With respect to this clonotype: A much larger clone sits a single nucleotide away, making a read error possible. Lacking the conserved final phenylalanine or tryptophan, this CDR3 likely reflects a read error. V gene TRBV9 combines with J gene TRBJ1-2; a possible D gene is TRBD1 (5 bases). V lost 3 bases and J 4 bases, leaving 16 bases between the germline ends. Looked up from germline, CDR1 is SGDLS and CDR2 is YYNGEE. This CDR3 contains 15 residues. CDR3 sequence: CASSAGLSGAYGYTL. DNA for the CDR3: TGTGCCAGCAGCGCTGGGTTATCTGGGGCCTATGGCTACACCCTC.

This clonotype was found many times. V is TRBV7-2 and J is TRBJ2-5; either TRBD1 or TRBD2 may supply D (5 bases each). V was trimmed by 1 base and J by 4 bases, leaving 13 bases between them. The germline CDR1 and CDR2 sequences are SGHTA and FQGNSA. The CDR3 is made up of 15 amino acids. As DNA, the CDR3 is TGTGCCAGCAGCTTAGTGTGGGGCGCGGGAGAGACCCAGTACTTC. It translates to CASSLVWGAGETQYF.

This clonotype was counted at least ten times. The chain combines TRBV24-1 with TRBJ1-1, with no clear D. The CDR3 sequence is 12 residues long. The V gene lost 3 bases and the J gene lost 3 bases, with 4 bases spanning the gap. Germline V gives CDR1 KGHDR, CDR2 SFDVKD. This chain's CDR3 is CATSDGYTEAFF. The DNA for the CDR3 is TGTGCCACCAGTGATGGGTACACTGAAGCTTTCTTT.

This clonotype was detected only a few times. This chain links TRBV9 with TRBJ2-2; D not resolved. With 0 bases removed from V and 6 bases from J, the gap between germline ends came to 6 bases. In germline, CDR1 is SGDLS, CDR2 YYNGEE. The CDR3 totals 13 residues. CDR3 DNA sequence: TGTGCCAGCAGCGTAGGGTTACCCGGGGAGCTGTTTTTT. Amino acid sequence: CASSVGLPGELFF.

The chain is built from TRBV20-1 and TRBJ2-7, with 7 nucleotides matching TRBD1. CDR1 is DFQATT, CDR2 SNEGSKA, per germline (reference sequence). The CDR3 totals 13 residues. With 3 bases clipped from V and 4 bases from J, the junction kept 6 bases outside the gene matches. The CDR3 loop is CSASKGQAYEQYF. The CDR3 nucleotides read TGCAGTGCTAGTAAAGGACAGGCTTACGAGCAGTACTTC.

The CDR3 is CASSQTGGQNTGELFF. The CDR3 nucleotides read TGTGCCAGCAGCCAGACAGGGGGGCAGAACACCGGGGAGCTGTTTTTT. The chain carries TRBV7-9 and TRBJ2-2; 9 nucleotides align to TRBD1. The CDR3 length is 16 residues. Germline loops: CDR1 SEHNR, CDR2 FQNEAQ (reference sequence). The V and J ends lost 5 bases and 1 base, in that order; junction bases with no gene match: 5. Combining the CDR3 with reference TRBV7-9 and TRBJ2-2 gives the whole variable domain DTGVSQNPRHKITKRGQNVTFRCDPISEHNRLYWYRQTLGQGPEFLTYFQNEAQLEKSRLLSDRFSAERPKGSFSTLEIQRTEQGDSAMYLCASSQTGGQNTGELFFGEGSRLTVL.

This clonotype showed up just once. The rearrangement joins TRBV20-1 to TRBJ2-6; no definite D call. The CDR3 is made up of 8 amino acids. V lost 2 bases to trimming and J lost 16 bases, with 3 bases between them. Germline assignment: CDR1 DFQATT and CDR2 SNEGSKA (reference sequence). Here the CDR3 reads CSARSLTF. In nucleotides, the CDR3 is TGCAGTGCTAGATCGCTGACTTTC.

The rearrangement uses TRBV10-3 and TRBJ1-5; a weak D match, TRBD1 (6 bases). CDR1 and CDR2 (germline): ENHRY, SYGVKD. The CDR3 length is 14 residues. Trimming stripped 6 bases from V and 1 base from J, with 10 bases between. In nucleotides, the CDR3 is TGTGCCATCAGGTCAGGGGTGAGCAATCAGCCCCAGCATTTT. As protein: CAIRSGVSNQPQHF.

In this sample, this clonotype turned up many times. The chain couples TRBV12-3 or TRBV12-4 to TRBJ1-6; no reliable D call. Trimming took 2 bases from V and 5 from J, leaving 4 bases between them. The CDR3 covers 13 residues. The CDR3 sequence is CASSLQDNSPLHF. The DNA of the CDR3 is TGTGCCAGCAGTTTACAGGATAATTCACCCCTCCACTTT.

This chain links TRBV19 with TRBJ1-1; D uncertain. This CDR3 spans 13 amino acids. Per the germline V gene, CDR1 is LNHDA and CDR2 is SQIVND (reference sequence). Trimming removed 8 bases from V and 4 bases from J, with 14 bases in between. CDR3 nucleotides: TGTGCCAGTTCCGTTCTTCTAAGCACTGAAGCTTTCTTT. Its protein product is CASSVLLSTEAFF.